This T cell receptor (beta chain) comes out of a study of PD-1 blockade in mismatch repair-deficient tumors. This table comes from immunoSEQ multiplex PCR, and its TCRdb copy is limited to in-frame clones, with some not included. The sample has some 120,000 clones; 70% to 90% are singletons. CDR3 length equals 15 residues. Germline V gives CDR1 PRHDT, CDR2 FYEKMQ (reference sequence). Unmatched junction bases numbered 11, after V lost 6 bases and J lost 8 bases. PCR or immunohistochemistry showed mismatch repair deficiency in every enrolled patient. This TCR came from an adult with mismatch repair-deficient cancer. The sequencing here drew on peripheral blood, taken 44 weeks after starting pembrolizumab. The chain combines TRBV13 with TRBJ2-1; 9 bases are shared with TRBD2. CDR3: CASRNELAGEDEQFF. In nucleotides, the CDR3 is TGTGCCAGCAGGAATGAATTAGCGGGAGAGGATGAGCAGTTCTTC. Using reference TRBV13 and TRBJ2-1 for the parts outside the CDR3, the full variable domain is AAGVIQSPRHLIKEKRETATLKCYPIPRHDTVYWYQQGPGQDPQFLISFYEKMQSDKGSIPDRFSAQQFSDYHSELNMSSLELGDSALYFCASRNELAGEDEQFFGPGTRLTVL.